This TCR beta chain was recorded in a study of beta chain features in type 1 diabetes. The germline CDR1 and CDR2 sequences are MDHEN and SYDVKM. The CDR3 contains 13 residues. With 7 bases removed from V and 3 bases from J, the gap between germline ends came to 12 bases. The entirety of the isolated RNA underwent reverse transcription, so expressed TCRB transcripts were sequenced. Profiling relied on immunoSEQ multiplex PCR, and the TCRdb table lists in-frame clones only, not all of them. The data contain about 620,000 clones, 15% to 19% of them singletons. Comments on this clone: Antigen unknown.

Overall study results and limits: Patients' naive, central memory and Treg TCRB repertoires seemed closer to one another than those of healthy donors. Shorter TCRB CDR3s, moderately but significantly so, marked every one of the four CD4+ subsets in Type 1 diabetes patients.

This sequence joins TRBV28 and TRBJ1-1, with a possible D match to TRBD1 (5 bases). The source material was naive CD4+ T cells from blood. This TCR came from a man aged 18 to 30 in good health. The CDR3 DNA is TGTGCCAGCAAAGGGACCCTGGACACTGAAGCTTTCTTT. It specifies CASKGTLDTEAFF.